Sequencing of this T cell receptor (beta chain) was carried out in a study of T cells in Graves' hyperthyroidism and ophthalmopathy. The table lists this clonotype with a few counts. It was RNA transcripts that yielded the amplified TCR beta CDR3 regions. The HTBI set primed first-round TCR CDR3 RT-PCR. TCRdb reprocessed the multiplex PCR reads via MiXCR and lists one record per CDR3 protein. The sample contains about 500,000 distinct CDR3 sequences, over 15% of which appear only once. CDR1 is SEHNR and CDR2 is FQNEAQ in the germline V gene (reference sequence). The CDR3 has 13 amino acids. V was cut by 0 bases and J by 9 bases, with 12 bases left in between.

The chain carries TRBV7-9 and TRBJ2-7, with D possibly matching TRBD2 (6 bases). This receptor was obtained from a woman aged 18-29 years with Graves' hyperthyroidism. Sequencing was carried out using blood. Here the CDR3 reads CASSLAPREVQYF. DNA of the CDR3: TGTGCCAGCAGCTTAGCACCCAGGGAGGTGCAGTACTTC.